One sample yielded the 22 T cell receptor beta chains listed below, sequenced in a study of a mutant IDH1 vaccine in newly diagnosed glioma. Their recognized antigens are unknown. Sequencing was performed with immunoSEQ multiplex PCR; in TCRdb, only in-frame clones are kept and a portion is missing. The sample includes approximately 50,000 clones, roughly four fifths of them seen just once. Time point in this sample: week 47, end of study. Vaccination used 300 ug of mutant IDH1 20-mer peptide per dose, with topical imiquimod. The source was PBMCs, collected from a glioma patient whose treatment included an IDH1 peptide vaccine. The source is a woman aged 50 to 60 with glioma.

The J gene is TRBJ2-3, the V gene TRBV13; possible D gene TRBD1, 5 bases. The CDR3 runs 15 residues. V lost 0 bases and J lost 2, with 9 bases in between. The germline gives CDR1 PRHDT, CDR2 FYEKMQ (reference sequence). The CDR3 sequence: CASSLGSGFTDTQYF. The CDR3 region has the DNA TGTGCCAGCAGCTTAGGGTCAGGGTTCACAGATACGCAGTATTTT.

This sequence joins TRBV7-2 and TRBJ1-2; 9 nucleotides line up with TRBD1. J was trimmed by 2 bases and V by 4 bases; bases with no gene match: 2. This CDR3 is built from 14 residues. Germline V gene sequence: CDR1 SGHTA, CDR2 FQGNSA. CDR3: CASSSTGGNYGYTF. The CDR3 DNA is TGTGCCAGCAGCTCTACAGGGGGCAACTATGGCTACACCTTC.

V usage is TRBV5-4 and J usage is TRBJ2-1; D is unresolved. The CDR3 contains 11 residues. V was cut by 4 bases and J by 10 bases, with 9 bases left in between. Germline CDR1 is SGHNT and CDR2 is YYREEE (reference sequence). CDR3 sequence: CASSHPGEQFF. CDR3 in DNA: TGTGCCAGCAGCCACCCGGGCGAGCAGTTCTTC.

This chain joins TRBV2 and TRBJ2-7; tentatively, D is TRBD1 or TRBD2 (5 bases each). V lost 8 bases and J 5 bases, leaving 13 bases between the germline ends. This CDR3 is built from 12 residues. Germline assignment: CDR1 SNHLY and CDR2 FYNNEI. CDR3 sequence reads: CASGPGPDEQYF. CDR3 bases: TGTGCCAGCGGTCCGGGGCCCGACGAGCAGTACTTC.

The chain recombines TRBV5-8 with TRBJ1-1; 7 nucleotides agree with TRBD1. Germline CDR1 SGHTS, CDR2 YDEGEE. V lost 4 bases and J lost 3; bases outside the gene matches: 6. The CDR3 is 14 amino acids. The CDR3 coding sequence is TGTGCCAGCAGCCTACGGGACAGCTACACTGAAGCTTTCTTT. Residues: CASSLRDSYTEAFF.

This clone was seen a few times. The genes are TRBV2 and TRBJ1-5; tentatively, D is TRBD1 (5 bases). The CDR3 loop spans 14 amino acids. Germline V gives CDR1 SNHLY, CDR2 FYNNEI. Trimming removed 7 bases from V and 3 bases from J, with 13 bases in between. The CDR3 sequence: CASTGRASNQPQHF. The DNA of the CDR3 is TGTGCCAGCACGGGCAGGGCTTCCAATCAGCCCCAGCATTTT.

Written as DNA, the CDR3 is TGTGCCAGCAGTCCCCGTAGCGGGGCCAGCTCCTACAATGAGCAGTTCTTC. Translated: CASSPRSGASSYNEQFF. The J gene is TRBJ2-1, the V gene TRBV2; 8 bases match TRBD2. The CDR3 length is 17 residues. Germline V gene data show CDR1 as SNHLY and CDR2 as FYNNEI. V dropped 5 bases and J dropped 0; count of bases not matched to a gene: 9.

This clone was seen a single time. V and J are TRBV6-5 and TRBJ2-1, with TRBD1 matching 10 bases. V lost 6 bases and J lost 7; bases outside the gene matches: 9. The CDR3 loop spans 15 amino acids. Looked up from germline, CDR1 is MNHEY and CDR2 is SVGAGI. CDR3 amino acids: CASSFGTGVSNEQFF. The CDR3 DNA follows: TGTGCCAGCAGCTTTGGGACAGGGGTATCTAATGAGCAGTTCTTC.

There are a few counts of this clone. This chain connects TRBV7-6 to TRBJ2-2, with 11 nucleotides matching TRBD2. Germline V CDR1 and CDR2: SGHVS, FNYEAQ. The V and J ends lost 0 bases and 6 bases, in that order; junction bases with no gene match: 3. The CDR3 runs 16 residues. The CDR3 region has the DNA TGTGCCAGCAGCTTAGCGACTAGCGGGGTTCCCGGGGAGCTGTTTTTT. Translation: CASSLATSGVPGELFF.

V and J are TRBV9 and TRBJ2-7; a weak D match, TRBD2 (6 bases). Germline CDR1 SGDLS, CDR2 YYNGEE. This CDR3 is built from 15 residues. V was cut by 0 bases and J by 2 bases, with 12 bases left in between. In nucleotides, the CDR3 is TGTGCCAGCAGCGTAGATCCCGGGGAGGCCTACGAGCAGTACTTC. It encodes CASSVDPGEAYEQYF.

Concerning this clone: A read error is likely, as this CDR3 ends without the conserved phenylalanine or tryptophan. Because the CDR3's place on the DNA is in doubt, the DNA is left out and the CDR3 is given as listed by TCRdb. The V and J genes are TRBV6-1 and TRBJ2-7; TRBD1 is the table's D call and was not checked against the DNA. The CDR3 length equals 11 residues, ends included. Germline V gene data show CDR1 as MNHNS and CDR2 as SASEGT. The CDR3 loop is CASSQGQAPLT.

The chain combines TRBV19 with TRBJ2-7; 10 positions agree with TRBD1. CDR1 LNHDA and CDR2 SQIVND come from the germline V gene (reference sequence). With 3 bases clipped from V and 7 bases from J, the junction kept 6 bases outside the gene matches. The CDR3 consists of 14 residues. CDR3 region: CASSMRQGAREQYF. CDR3 nucleotides: TGTGCCAGTAGTATGAGACAGGGGGCGAGAGAGCAGTACTTC. The variable domain in full, completed from reference TRBV19 and TRBJ2-7, reads DGGITQSPKYLFRKEGQNVTLSCEQNLNHDAMYWYRQDPGQGLRLIYYSQIVNDFQKGDIAEGYSVSREKKESFPLTVTSAQKNPTAFYLCASSMRQGAREQYFGPGTRLTVT.

CDR3 amino acids: CAIRTVYTDTQYF. The CDR3 nucleotides are TGTGCCATACGGACAGTTTACACAGATACGCAGTATTTT. The rearrangement joins TRBV5-4 to TRBJ2-3; TRBD1 might be the D (6 bases). Germline CDR1 and CDR2: SGHNT and YYREEE (reference sequence). CDR3 length: 13 residues. V dropped 9 bases and J dropped 2 bases, with 13 bases sitting between them.

The genes are TRBV2 and TRBJ1-5; tentative D call: TRBD1 (6 bases). The V gene lost 8 bases and the J gene lost 5 bases, with 16 bases spanning the gap. Looked up from germline, CDR1 is SNHLY and CDR2 is FYNNEI. CDR3 length equals 14 residues. The chain's CDR3 is CASAMGGVDQPQHF. CDR3 coding DNA: TGTGCCAGCGCCATGGGGGGCGTAGATCAGCCCCAGCATTTT.

The chain joins TRBV18 to TRBJ1-5; maybe TRBD1 (5 bases). The CDR3 has 13 residues. The V and J ends lost 5 bases and 1 base respectively, with 6 bases between them. Germline values: CDR1 KGHSH, CDR2 LQKENI. The CDR3 spells CASSGDSNQPQHF. DNA for the CDR3: TGTGCCAGCTCAGGGGACAGCAATCAGCCCCAGCATTTT.

The chain has TRBV4-2 and TRBJ2-7; D perhaps matches TRBD2 (5 bases). Germline CDR1 and CDR2: LGHNA and YNFKEQ. CDR3 length: 14 amino acids. The V and J ends lost 1 base and 6 bases respectively, with 13 bases between them. CDR3 nucleotide sequence: TGTGCCAGCAGCCAAGGAGGGTACGGAGGCGAGCAGTACTTC. Translated, it gives CASSQGGYGGEQYF.

This rearrangement joins TRBV29-1 to TRBJ1-2; the match to TRBD1 covers 11 bases. The CDR3 covers 12 residues. Germline values: CDR1 SQVTM, CDR2 ANQGSEA. With V trimmed by 6 bases and J by 6 bases, 3 bases remained unmatched. The CDR3 nucleotides are TGCAGCGTATCGGACAGGGGGCATGGCTACACCTTC. As protein: CSVSDRGHGYTF.

This clone has only one observation. The J gene is TRBJ2-5, the V gene TRBV4-1; TRBD1 matches 7 bases. This CDR3 contains 16 residues. Germline-derived CDR1 and CDR2 are MGHRA and YSYEKL. The junction had 11 bases not matched to a gene; V was cut back by 5 bases and J by 2 bases. The CDR3 nucleotides are TGCGCCAGCAGCTCTTGGACAGGAAAGGGACAAGAGACCCAGTACTTC. This encodes CASSSWTGKGQETQYF.

The rearrangement uses TRBV19 and TRBJ2-7, with 8 nucleotides matching TRBD1. CDR3 length: 14 residues. V lost 6 bases, J lost 4 bases, and 8 bases stayed unmatched. Germline V lookup: CDR1 LNHDA, CDR2 SQIVND (reference sequence). The CDR3 sequence is CASSDRGYLYEQYF. The CDR3 nucleotides read TGTGCCAGTAGCGACAGGGGATATTTGTACGAGCAGTACTTC.

CDR3 nucleotides: TGTGCCAGCTCACCGCTGGGACAGGGGAGGAATGAGCAGTTCTTC. Translated: CASSPLGQGRNEQFF. The rearrangement uses TRBV18 and TRBJ2-1; 10 positions match TRBD1. Germline V gives CDR1 KGHSH, CDR2 LQKENI. J lost 7 bases, V lost 3 bases, and 6 bases had no gene match. The CDR3 covers 15 residues.

The V gene is TRBV5-1, the J gene TRBJ2-7; no firm D call. Germline CDR1 SGHRS, CDR2 YFSETQ. Trimming pared 5 bases from V and 0 bases from J, leaving 6 bases between. The CDR3 has 12 residues. The CDR3 spells CASRNSSYEQYF. DNA for the CDR3: TGCGCCAGCAGAAACAGCTCCTACGAGCAGTACTTC.

This chain joins TRBV30 and TRBJ2-7; 7 bases match TRBD1. Germline V lookup: CDR1 GTSNPN, CDR2 SVGIG (reference sequence). The CDR3 sequence is 16 residues long. V was pared by 2 bases and J by 2 bases, with 12 bases of the junction left unmatched. CDR3 sequence: CAWSQTGILYAYEQYF. The CDR3 region has the DNA TGTGCCTGGAGTCAGACAGGGATTCTATACGCCTACGAGCAGTACTTC.